A single sample gave rise to the 11 T cell receptor beta chains below, sequenced in a study of control samples from healthy donors and cancer patients. Method: immunoSEQ multiplex PCR; TCRdb's copy keeps in-frame clones and lacks some. The sample shows 390,000 or so clones, approximately 92% of them seen only once. Sequenced input: PBMCs. These receptors all stem from a man aged 40-55 years with head and neck cancer.

In DNA form, the CDR3 reads TGTGCCACCAGACTAGCGGTGAACACCGGGGAGCTGTTTTTT. It encodes CATRLAVNTGELFF. This chain uses TRBV5-4 with TRBJ2-2; 9 bases map to TRBD2. CDR1 and CDR2 (germline): SGHNT, YYREEE (reference sequence). V shed 9 bases and J 1 base; nucleotides not matched to a gene: 4. The CDR3 has 14 amino acids.

The chain links TRBV27 to TRBJ2-7, with a tentative D call TRBD2 (5 bases). V dropped 6 bases and J dropped 11 bases, with 32 bases sitting between them. The CDR3 runs 17 residues. The germline gives CDR1 MNHEY, CDR2 SMNVEV (reference sequence). The CDR3 loop is CASRPREATFGLIGKYF. The CDR3 nucleotides read TGTGCCAGCAGACCTCGGGAAGCGACATTTGGCCTAATTGGAAAGTACTTC.

This chain joins TRBV5-1 and TRBJ2-1, with 7 bases lining up with TRBD2. The CDR3 covers 13 residues. V lost 5 bases and J lost 9; bases outside the gene matches: 8. The germline CDR1 and CDR2 sequences are SGHRS and YFSETQ. The CDR3, as DNA: TGCGCCAGCAGTCGTGCGGGAGAAGGTGAGCAGTTCTTC. It yields the protein CASSRAGEGEQFF.

The chain employs TRBV19 and TRBJ2-4; D gene uncertain. The CDR3 sequence is 13 residues long. The V gene lost 7 bases and the J gene lost 5 bases, with 12 bases spanning the gap. Germline lookup yields CDR1 LNHDA and CDR2 SQIVND (reference sequence). Here the CDR3 DNA reads TGTGCCAGTATAGGTAGGCCCCAAAACATTCAGTACTTC. Amino acid sequence: CASIGRPQNIQYF. Filled out from reference TRBV19 and TRBJ2-4, the complete variable domain reads DGGITQSPKYLFRKEGQNVTLSCEQNLNHDAMYWYRQDPGQGLRLIYYSQIVNDFQKGDIAEGYSVSREKKESFPLTVTSAQKNPTAFYLCASIGRPQNIQYFGAGTRLSVL.

The V call is TRBV7-2, the J call TRBJ2-3, with D possibly TRBD1 on 6 matching bases. The CDR3 covers 14 residues. Germline V gene data show CDR1 as SGHTA and CDR2 as FQGNSA. Trimming cost V 4 bases and J 1 base, with 9 bases left between them. The CDR3, as DNA: TGTGCCAGCAGCTCTAAGGGGGGCACAGATACGCAGTATTTT. Encoded protein: CASSSKGGTDTQYF.

The chain is built from TRBV7-2 and TRBJ2-1; 8 bases map to TRBD2. The V gene end was trimmed by 6 bases and the J gene end by 7 bases; junction bases not matched to a gene: 8. CDR1 and CDR2 from the germline V gene are SGHTA and FQGNSA. The CDR3 has 14 amino acids. Written as DNA, the CDR3 is TGTGCCAGCAGTTCCTCAGCGGGAGTTAATGAGCAGTTCTTC. This encodes CASSSSAGVNEQFF.

The chain employs TRBV7-2 and TRBJ2-7; D gene unclear. CDR3 length: 14 residues. Trimming took 4 bases from V and 2 from J, leaving 12 bases between them. Germline V lookup: CDR1 SGHTA, CDR2 FQGNSA. CDR3 in amino acids: CASSSRSSTYEQYF. The CDR3 bases are TGTGCCAGCAGCTCCCGGTCAAGCACCTACGAGCAGTACTTC. Full variable domain (rest looked up from reference TRBV7-2 and TRBJ2-7): GAGVSQSPSNKVTEKGKDVELRCDPISGHTALYWYRQSLGQGLEFLIYFQGNSAPDKSGLPSDRFSAERTGGSVSTLTIQRTQQEDSAVYLCASSSRSSTYEQYFGPGTRLTVT.

This clone has only a few counts. V usage is TRBV30 and J usage is TRBJ1-2; 7 nucleotides match TRBD1. The CDR3 runs 13 residues. Germline CDR1 GTSNPN, CDR2 SVGIG (reference sequence). With 5 bases clipped from V and 7 bases from J, the junction kept 10 bases outside the gene matches. CDR3 amino acids: CAWGLQGKSGYTF. The CDR3 region has the DNA TGTGCCTGGGGACTACAGGGGAAAAGTGGCTACACCTTC.

The CDR3 is CASSQGLFTTDTQYF. DNA of the CDR3: TGTGCCAGCAGCCAGGGACTATTTACCACAGATACGCAGTATTTT. This rearrangement joins TRBV3-1 (or the pseudogene TRBV3-2) to TRBJ2-3; 7 nucleotides line up with TRBD2. The V and J ends lost 3 bases and 2 bases, in that order; junction bases with no gene match: 5. Germline assignment: CDR1 LGHDT and CDR2 YNNKEL (reference sequence). There are 15 residues in the CDR3.

This clone was seen only once. V usage is TRBV7-2 and J usage is TRBJ2-7; D is possibly TRBD2 (7 bases). Trimming shortened V by 5 bases and J by 0 bases, and 17 bases separated the two germline ends. The germline V gene has CDR1 SGHTA and CDR2 FQGNSA. This CDR3 comprises 16 residues. The CDR3 loop reads CASSREGVTSSYEQYF. As DNA, the CDR3 is TGTGCCAGCAGCAGGGAGGGGGTGACTAGCTCCTACGAGCAGTACTTC.

J is TRBJ2-1 and V is TRBV9, with D possibly being TRBD2 (6 bases). This CDR3 spans 17 amino acids. V lost 2 bases and J 5 bases, leaving 20 bases between the germline ends. The germline V gene encodes CDR1 SGDLS and CDR2 YYNGEE. In DNA form, the CDR3 reads TGTGCCAGCAGCGTCGGACTACTAGCTCCCCGCCACAATGAGCAGTTCTTC. The encoded protein is CASSVGLLAPRHNEQFF.